The 10 T cell receptor beta chains listed next were all sequenced from one sample in a study of radiotherapy plus CTLA-4 blockade in lung cancer. Data came from immunoSEQ multiplex PCR; TCRdb stores just in-frame clones and leaves some out. The sample includes some 50,000 clones, 70% to 85% of them seen just once. This specimen consisted of peripheral blood, obtained from a patient treated with radiotherapy plus ipilimumab. These receptors were collected from a human donor with non-small cell lung cancer who had a partial response to radiotherapy plus ipilimumab.

This chain joins TRBV7-2 and TRBJ2-7; D is unresolved. V was pared by 2 bases and J by 6 bases, with 11 bases between. CDR3 size: 13 residues. CDR1 and CDR2 from the germline V gene are SGHTA and FQGNSA. The CDR3 is CASSLSGMAEQYF. CDR3 bases: TGTGCCAGCAGCTTATCAGGTATGGCCGAGCAGTACTTC.

V is TRBV14 and J is TRBJ2-3; 8 positions match TRBD1. J gave up 3 bases and V 4 bases, and 3 bases lay outside the gene matches. The germline V gene has CDR1 SGHDN and CDR2 FVKESK. The CDR3 loop spans 14 amino acids. The CDR3: CASSRTGTTDTQYF. CDR3 DNA: TGTGCCAGCAGCCGGACAGGGACAACAGATACGCAGTATTTT. The full variable domain, with the rest looked up from reference TRBV14 and TRBJ2-3, is EAGVTQFPSHSVIEKGQTVTLRCDPISGHDNLYWYRRVMGKEIKFLLHFVKESKQDESGMPNNRFLAERTGGTYSTLKVQPAELEDSGVYFCASSRTGTTDTQYFGPGTRLTVL.

V usage is TRBV5-1 and J usage is TRBJ1-6; TRBD1 agrees at 8 bases. V lost 2 bases and J lost 14; bases outside the gene matches: 9. Germline loops: CDR1 SGHRS, CDR2 YFSETQ. CDR3 length: 14 residues. DNA of the CDR3: TGCGCCAGCAGCTTATATCCGACAGGGGCCGCCCTCCACTTT. This codes for CASSLYPTGAALHF.

V and J are TRBV7-9 and TRBJ1-3; no clear D gene. Germline V gene lookup returns CDR1 SEHNR and CDR2 FQNEAQ (reference sequence). V lost 3 bases and J 6 bases, leaving 6 bases between the germline ends. The CDR3 covers 12 residues. For the CDR3, the DNA is TGTGCCAGCAGCTTCCTGGCAAACACCATATATTTT. Residues: CASSFLANTIYF.

The chain is built from TRBV5-4 and TRBJ1-1; 8 bases agree with TRBD1. The CDR3 spans 15 residues. Trimming at V came to 0 bases and at J to 4 bases, leaving 5 bases not matched to a gene. In germline, CDR1 is SGHNT, CDR2 YYREEE (reference sequence). In nucleotides, the CDR3 is TGTGCCAGCAGCTTGGGCGGCAGGGGGCCCACTGAAGCTTTCTTT. Translating gives CASSLGGRGPTEAFF.

The chain uses TRBV11-1 and TRBJ1-2, with a tentative D call TRBD1 (6 bases). CDR3 length equals 16 residues. V lost 1 base and J lost 8, with 20 bases in between. The germline gives CDR1 SGHAT, CDR2 FQDESV (reference sequence). The CDR3 region is CASSLDPGQKYRGYTF. The CDR3 nucleotides are TGTGCCAGCAGCTTAGATCCCGGACAGAAATATCGGGGCTACACCTTC.

The V and J genes are TRBV7-9 and TRBJ1-1; the D gene is possibly TRBD1 (6 bases). Trimming pared 3 bases from V and 3 bases from J, leaving 14 bases between. The CDR3 covers 15 residues. The germline gives CDR1 SEHNR, CDR2 FQNEAQ (reference sequence). The CDR3 region is CASSFTQGVYTEAFF. CDR3 coding DNA: TGTGCCAGCAGCTTTACACAGGGTGTGTACACTGAAGCTTTCTTT.

The rearrangement uses TRBV30 and TRBJ1-4; perhaps TRBD1 as D (6 bases). The CDR3 is 14 amino acids. Germline V gene sequence: CDR1 GTSNPN, CDR2 SVGIG (reference sequence). V dropped 0 bases and J dropped 3 bases, with 8 bases sitting between them. CDR3 protein: CAWSVGGANEKLFF. The DNA of the CDR3 is TGTGCCTGGAGTGTAGGGGGGGCTAATGAAAAACTGTTTTTT.

V usage is TRBV19 and J usage is TRBJ2-1; D is perhaps TRBD2 (6 bases). Germline CDR1 and CDR2: LNHDA and SQIVND (reference sequence). V lost 3 bases to trimming and J lost 4 bases, with 19 bases between them. The CDR3 consists of 17 residues. CDR3 sequence reads: CASSIWAAGRLYNEQFF. The CDR3 region has the DNA TGTGCCAGTAGTATTTGGGCTGCAGGGAGGCTTTACAATGAGCAGTTCTTC.

V gene TRBV19 combines with J gene TRBJ2-3; D perhaps matches TRBD1 (6 bases). Germline lookup yields CDR1 LNHDA and CDR2 SQIVND (reference sequence). Trimming removed 8 bases at V and 4 bases at J, with 16 bases between. There are 14 residues in the CDR3. Written as DNA, the CDR3 is TGTGCCAGTGACCGACAGGTTGGGGCAGATACGCAGTATTTT. This sequence encodes CASDRQVGADTQYF.